This T cell receptor (beta chain) was captured in a study of CD8 T cells in ankylosing spondylitis. Whole-study findings and limits: Characteristic of ankylosing spondylitis blood, it appeared, was a TCR beta motif comprising fewer than 10 highly homologous variants. In ankylosing spondylitis patients, matched synovial fluid reportedly showed significant enrichment of disease-linked clones.

From germline, CDR1 is MNHNY and CDR2 SVGAGI (reference sequence). Trimming took 10 bases from V and 8 from J, leaving 15 bases between them. CDR3 length equals 13 residues. In this sample, this clonotype turned up a few times. The antigen remains undetermined. Each TCR beta library was made by quantitative 5'-RACE that incorporated molecular barcodes. TCRdb called the 5' RACE reads again in MiXCR, with one record for every CDR3 protein. The sample lists around 300,000 distinct CDR3 sequences, roughly 14% occurring once. This chain connects TRBV6-6 to TRBJ1-6, with unresolved D. This receptor was taken from a male donor with ankylosing spondylitis or in good health (not recorded which). Sequencing was carried out using blood, either unsorted or a sorted T cell fraction (not recorded which). Written as DNA, the CDR3 is TGTGCCACCCTAGCCAGGATTGATTCACCCCTCCACTTT. This encodes CATLARIDSPLHF.